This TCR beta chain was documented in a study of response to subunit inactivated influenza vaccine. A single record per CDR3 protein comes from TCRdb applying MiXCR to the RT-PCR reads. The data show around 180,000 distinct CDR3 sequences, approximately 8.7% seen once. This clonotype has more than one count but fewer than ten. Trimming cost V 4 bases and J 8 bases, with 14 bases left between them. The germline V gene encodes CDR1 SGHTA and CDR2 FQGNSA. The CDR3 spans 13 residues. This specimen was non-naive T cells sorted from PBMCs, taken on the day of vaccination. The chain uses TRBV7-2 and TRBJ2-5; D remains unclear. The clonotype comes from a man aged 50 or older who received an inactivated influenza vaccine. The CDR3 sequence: CASSSLSELTQYF. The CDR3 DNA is TGTGCCAGCAGCTCGCTATCCGAGTTAACCCAGTACTTC. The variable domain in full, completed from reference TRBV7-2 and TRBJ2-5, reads GAGVSQSPSNKVTEKGKDVELRCDPISGHTALYWYRQSLGQGLEFLIYFQGNSAPDKSGLPSDRFSAERTGGSVSTLTIQRTQQEDSAVYLCASSSLSELTQYFGPGTRLLVL.